The clone carrying this T cell receptor beta chain was seen more than once but under ten times. The sample is drawn from a study of T-cell reconstitution after alpha-beta-depleted transplantation in children. This sample's TCRbeta library carried unique molecular identifier barcodes. TCRdb reprocessed the PCR reads with MiXCR, giving one entry per CDR3 protein. Here the sample spans approximately 340,000 distinct CDR3 sequences, around a tenth being singletons. The CDR3 covers 14 residues. Germline values: CDR1 SEHNR, CDR2 FQNEAQ (reference sequence). V lost 4 bases, J lost 7 bases, and 16 bases lay in between.

The input for sequencing was PBMCs from the stem cell graft donor, taken from the stem cell graft. The sequence was collected from a human donor who donated a stem cell graft to a child with acute lymphoblastic leukemia. The chain combines TRBV7-9 with TRBJ1-1; the D gene is possibly TRBD1 (5 bases). The CDR3 loop reads CASSSSGVGVEAFF. The CDR3 DNA sequence: TGTGCCAGCAGCTCCAGCGGGGTAGGGGTTGAAGCTTTCTTT.